This T cell receptor (beta chain) was captured by sequencing in a study of OX40 agonist ivuxolimab in advanced cancers. Background on the whole study: The costimulatory receptor OX40 (CD134) was targeted by ivuxolimab, a fully human IgG2 agonistic monoclonal antibody. Among the 52 dose-escalation patients, some 19 had hepatocellular carcinoma, approximately 15 melanoma, 9 renal cell carcinoma and 9 head and neck cancer. A male proportion of 82.7% and a mean age of roughly 58 years, ranging from 23 to 79, were recorded for the dose-escalation cohort. Partial responses occurred in three dose-escalation patients: two with cutaneous melanoma and one with hepatocellular carcinoma. The paper covers the monotherapy dose-escalation part of the phase I ivuxolimab trial, which included N of about 51 patients. Peripheral TCRbeta sequencing was intended to test whether TCR sequence diversity was altered and clonal T-cell expansion was caused by ivuxolimab. Intravenous ivuxolimab was administered to patients every 2 weeks at six dose levels: 0.01, 0.1, 0.3, 1.5, 3 and 10 mg/kg. Prior anti-PD-1, anti-PD-L1 or anti-CTLA-4 therapy was permitted, and checkpoint inhibitors had been received by around 39% of dose-escalation patients. Broad study findings and their caveats: In partial responders in the 0.1-3.0 mg/kg groups, normalized peripheral clonal expansion was found to be among the lowest, especially among CD8+ T cells. At doses of 0.1 to 3.0 mg/kg, clonal expansion of both CD4+ and CD8+ T cells in blood was seen between baseline and week 6. After ivuxolimab, more expanded clones were found on average in CD8+ T cells than in CD4+ T cells. Low levels of normalized T-cell clonal expansion were also seen in some nonresponding patients. Antigen specificity was not determined for the clonally expanded peripheral T cells.

Notes on this clone: This receptor's antigen is unknown. Base qualities are not provided; no much larger clone lies one nucleotide away.

The trial excluded patients who had a history of autoimmune disease or who were on systemic immunosuppression. Peripheral blood for TCR sequencing was collected from all dose cohorts at baseline, on cycle 4 day 1, and on cycle 7 day 1. The samples were taken from a phase I, first-in-human, multicenter, open-label dose-escalation trial of ivuxolimab. Adults with locally advanced or metastatic melanoma, renal cell carcinoma, hepatocellular carcinoma or head and neck squamous cell carcinoma were enrolled in the trial. Before TCR sequencing, CD4+ T cells and CD8+ T cells from peripheral blood were sorted into separate populations. For sequencing of the TCRbeta CDR3 region, genomic DNA was extracted from the sorted cells. The immunoSEQ Assay was used for sequencing of TCRbeta CDR3 regions. Here the immuneACCESS table is served through TCRdb, limited to in-frame sequences with V and J called. Missing clones are a known gap in these copies; in checked studies unresolved V genes cover under half, and the rest lacks a known reason. This sample is represented by fewer than 25,000 clones; under 90% of them were singletons. Roughly a fifth of the sample is held by the ten biggest clonotypes.

The clonotype comes from an adult with an advanced solid tumor such as melanoma, head and neck, liver or kidney cancer. Sequenced here: CD4+ or CD8+ T cells sorted from blood, sampled in a trial of the OX40 agonist ivuxolimab.

CDR3 region: CASSPDTGEQFF. Here is the DNA: TGTGCCAGCAGTCCCGACACCGGTGAGCAGTTCTTC. Recombination joined TRBV6-5 with TRBJ2-1, with no confident D gene call. V is cut by 5 bases and J by 9 bases, and the space between the germline ends is 11 bases. CDR1 MNHEY and CDR2 SVGAGI were looked up in the germline V gene. From cysteine to phenylalanine, the CDR3 is 12 amino acids long. Only the CDR3 DNA is retained, 36 bases long and in frame from the first base.